The clone carrying this T cell receptor (beta chain) was detected a few times. Its antigen is as yet unknown. Trimming shortened V by 0 bases and J by 2 bases, and 14 bases separated the two germline ends. CDR3 length: 17 amino acids. The V gene's germline CDR1 is MNHEY and CDR2 SVGAGI. The data derive from a study of regulatory T cells in long-lasting Graves disease. Broader study findings: Clonotypes that were public and shared totalled about 2,500 in persistent patients versus around 970 in new patients.

The time point: newly diagnosed GD, antithyroid drugs for less than 3 months. TCR sequences were obtained from RNA taken from PBMCs. Sequencing libraries for TCR beta were prepared with iRepertoire HTBI primers and Arm-PCR of CDR3 regions. TCRdb re-called the multiplex PCR reads with MiXCR, one entry per CDR3 protein. In the table there are approximately 560,000 distinct CDR3 sequences, about 16% of which are singletons. These data are also associated with another study on T cells in Graves' hyperthyroidism and ophthalmopathy.

The J gene is TRBJ1-5, the V gene TRBV6-5; D unresolved. Here the sequenced sample was peripheral blood mononuclear cells (PBMCs), taken at new diagnosis, from a patient treated with antithyroid drugs. The sequence derives from a man aged 18 to 30 with Graves disease. CDR3 DNA: TGTGCCAGCAGTTACTCGTGGGTGCAGCAGGGCAATCAGCCCCAGCATTTT. The encoded protein is CASSYSWVQQGNQPQHF.